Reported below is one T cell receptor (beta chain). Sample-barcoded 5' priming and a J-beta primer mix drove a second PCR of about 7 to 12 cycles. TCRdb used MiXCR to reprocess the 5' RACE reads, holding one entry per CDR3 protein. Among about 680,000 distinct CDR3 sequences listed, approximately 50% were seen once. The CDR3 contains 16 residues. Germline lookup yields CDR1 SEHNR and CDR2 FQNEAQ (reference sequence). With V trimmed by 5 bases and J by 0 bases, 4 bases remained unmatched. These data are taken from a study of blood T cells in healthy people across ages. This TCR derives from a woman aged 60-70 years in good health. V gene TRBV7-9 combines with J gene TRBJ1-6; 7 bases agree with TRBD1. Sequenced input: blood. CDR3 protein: CASSPRGSSYNSPLHF. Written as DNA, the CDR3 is TGTGCCAGCAGCCCCAGGGGGAGCTCCTATAATTCACCCCTCCACTTT.